The clone carrying this TCR beta chain was observed a handful of times. This record comes from a study of blood T cell repertoires in COVID-19. Study background: Researchers got acute and convalescent COVID-19 samples from the United States, Italy and Spain. The cDNA or gDNA used as material had been derived from T cells, B-cell-depleted T cells, or PBMCs.

Symptom resolution, clearance, or two negative PCRs marked the recovered donors of Cohort 3. Libraries were prepared by immunoSEQ multiplex PCR; TCRdb keeps only in-frame clonotypes and omits some of them. The profile shows about 290,000 clones, about nine tenths of them singletons. V lost 7 bases to trimming and J lost 5 bases, with 20 bases between them. CDR3 length: 14 amino acids. In germline, CDR1 is SQVTM, CDR2 ANQGSEA. The sample was PBMCs or T cells enriched from blood (not recorded which). This chain uses TRBV29-1 with TRBJ1-1; D gene uncertain. The TCR comes from a woman in her forties who had recovered from COVID-19. CDR3 sequence (DNA): TGCAGCGCCCAAGCGGGGATAGGGAGAACTGAAGCTTTCTTT. It yields the protein CSAQAGIGRTEAFF. Drawing the rest from reference TRBV29-1 and TRBJ1-1, the complete variable domain is SAVISQKPSRDICQRGTSLTIQCQVDSQVTMMFWYRQQPGQSLTLIATANQGSEATYESGFVIDKFPISRPNLTFSTLTVSNMSPEDSSIYLCSAQAGIGRTEAFFGQGTRLTVV.